This T cell receptor beta chain was identified during a study of vaccination and CD4 T cells after COVID-19. Whole-study context: The convalescents were made up of six males and four females, two of whom were Hispanic. Control cultures, each given a CEFX pool, an HIV-1 Nef pool, or no peptide, were included. Investigators stimulated cells with overlapping spike peptides drawn from SARS-CoV-2, HCoV-NL63, HCoV-OC43 and HCoV-229E.

Researchers used the Oncomine TCR Beta short-read assay to sequence DNA from cultured CD4+ T cells. TCRdb recomputed calls from the PCR reads with MiXCR, one row per CDR3 protein. Here the sample spans 20,000 to 25,000 distinct CDR3 sequences, 35% to 40% being singletons. This clonotype was seen a single time. The antigen is undetermined. From germline, CDR1 is DFQATT and CDR2 SNEGSKA (reference sequence). The CDR3 has 14 residues. Trimming left V 0 bases short and J 2 bases short, with 10 bases between. As to treatment: approximately nine-day PBMC culture with coronavirus spike peptide pools or control peptides (ViraFEST assay). ViraFEST stimulated the growth of antigen-specific T cells using peptide pools and subsequently profiled their TCRs by sequencing.

The sequence came from a human donor who had recovered from COVID-19. The sample consisted of CD4+ T cells from blood, cultured in vitro, taken before SARS-CoV-2 vaccination. The chain joins TRBV20-1 to TRBJ1-2; no clear D gene. The CDR3 is CSARDSGGNYGYTF. The CDR3 DNA follows: TGCAGTGCTAGAGATTCGGGCGGAAACTATGGCTACACCTTC.